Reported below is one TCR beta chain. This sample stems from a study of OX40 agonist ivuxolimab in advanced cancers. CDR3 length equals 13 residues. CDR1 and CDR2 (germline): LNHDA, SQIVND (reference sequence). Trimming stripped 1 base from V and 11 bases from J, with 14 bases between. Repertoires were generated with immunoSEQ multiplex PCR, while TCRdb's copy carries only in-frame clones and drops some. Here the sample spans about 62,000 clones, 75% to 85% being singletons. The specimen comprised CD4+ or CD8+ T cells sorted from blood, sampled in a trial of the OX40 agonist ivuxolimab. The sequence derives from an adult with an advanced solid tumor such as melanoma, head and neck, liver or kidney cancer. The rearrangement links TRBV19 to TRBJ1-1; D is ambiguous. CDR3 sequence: CASSIVPPTRAFF. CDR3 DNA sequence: TGTGCCAGTAGTATAGTCCCCCCCACGAGGGCTTTCTTT.